This is a list of T cell receptor beta chains from one sample in a study of T cells after yellow fever vaccination. TCRdb recomputed calls from the 5' RACE reads with MiXCR, one row per CDR3 protein. In the table there are just under 600,000 distinct CDR3 sequences, less than 15% of which are singletons. The specimen was PBMCs, collected on the day of the yellow fever booster vaccination. These receptors all stem from a man aged 30-40 years who received the YFV17D yellow fever vaccine. The conserved cysteine and the conserved F or W are not part of the CDR3 here. A D gene is named only where the DNA matches it firmly.

v_call: TRBV6-5
j_call: TRBJ2-7
d_call: .
cdr3_aa: ASSLTRSSYEQY

v_call: TRBV6-5
j_call: TRBJ1-2
d_call: .
cdr3_aa: ASSSDGFATYGYT

v_call: TRBV6-1
j_call: TRBJ1-2
d_call: .
cdr3_aa: ASSEARSRGVANYGYT

v_call: TRBV7-2
j_call: TRBJ2-3
d_call: .
cdr3_aa: ASSSFLADTQY

v_call: TRBV18
j_call: TRBJ2-1
d_call: TRBD2
cdr3_aa: ASSPSGTSRYNEQF

v_call: TRBV7-2
j_call: TRBJ2-1
d_call: TRBD2
cdr3_aa: ASSSREGNYNEQF

v_call: TRBV11-1
j_call: TRBJ2-3
d_call: TRBD2
cdr3_aa: ASSSLAGDFPDTQY

v_call: TRBV18
j_call: TRBJ2-3
d_call: TRBD2
cdr3_aa: ASSPFAGEADTQY

v_call: TRBV5-4
j_call: TRBJ2-3
d_call: .
cdr3_aa: ASSLVLTSLAGDRDTQY

v_call: TRBV7-9
j_call: TRBJ2-3
d_call: .
cdr3_aa: ASSWFGADTQY

v_call: TRBV7-2
j_call: TRBJ2-1
d_call: TRBD2
cdr3_aa: ASSRGLAEYNEQF

v_call: TRBV4-2
j_call: TRBJ2-3
d_call: .
cdr3_aa: ASSQEGTSNTDTQY

v_call: TRBV10-3
j_call: TRBJ2-3
d_call: TRBD1
cdr3_aa: AIDRGGDTQY

v_call: TRBV12-3/TRBV12-4
j_call: TRBJ2-2
d_call: .
cdr3_aa: ASSRNSGTGELF

v_call: TRBV6-1
j_call: TRBJ2-1
d_call: TRBD2
cdr3_aa: ASTSGRGHEQF

v_call: TRBV2
j_call: TRBJ1-5
d_call: TRBD1
cdr3_aa: ASRLQGVGNQPQH

v_call: TRBV15
j_call: TRBJ2-1
d_call: .
cdr3_aa: ATSSSGNEQF

v_call: TRBV18
j_call: TRBJ2-1
d_call: TRBD2
cdr3_aa: ASSRLAGENLYNEQF

v_call: TRBV7-8
j_call: TRBJ2-3
d_call: .
cdr3_aa: ASSLEWDSYTQY

v_call: TRBV7-9
j_call: TRBJ2-2
d_call: .
cdr3_aa: ASRGSRTGELF

v_call: TRBV7-8
j_call: TRBJ2-3
d_call: .
cdr3_aa: ASSLPTTDTQY

v_call: TRBV6-5
j_call: TRBJ2-5
d_call: TRBD1
cdr3_aa: ASSYSGTGRGETQY

v_call: TRBV7-8
j_call: TRBJ2-5
d_call: TRBD2
cdr3_aa: ASSPLAEYEETQY

v_call: TRBV14
j_call: TRBJ2-3
d_call: .
cdr3_aa: ASSQSPGSQY

v_call: TRBV20-1
j_call: TRBJ2-7
d_call: .
cdr3_aa: SARFAPGEQY

v_call: TRBV12-3/TRBV12-4
j_call: TRBJ2-2
d_call: .
cdr3_aa: ASSPSGTLNTGELF

v_call: TRBV12-3/TRBV12-4
j_call: TRBJ1-1
d_call: .
cdr3_aa: ASRGRGPEAF

v_call: TRBV20-1
j_call: TRBJ1-1
d_call: .
cdr3_aa: SATWGIPEAF

v_call: TRBV9
j_call: TRBJ2-1
d_call: .
cdr3_aa: ASSVANLNNEQF

v_call: TRBV30
j_call: TRBJ2-7
d_call: .
cdr3_aa: AWSGYEQY

v_call: TRBV5-1
j_call: TRBJ1-2
d_call: .
cdr3_aa: ASSSKPGTPYGYT

v_call: TRBV7-8
j_call: TRBJ2-1
d_call: TRBD2
cdr3_aa: ASSYSGASSYNEQF

v_call: TRBV30
j_call: TRBJ2-7
d_call: .
cdr3_aa: AWKGGPRPYEQY

v_call: TRBV5-1
j_call: TRBJ2-5
d_call: .
cdr3_aa: ASSLGARRPETQY

v_call: TRBV28
j_call: TRBJ2-3
d_call: .
cdr3_aa: ASRGGADTQY

v_call: TRBV12-3/TRBV12-4
j_call: TRBJ2-3
d_call: .
cdr3_aa: ASSLGTGTQY

v_call: TRBV7-9
j_call: TRBJ2-3
d_call: TRBD2
cdr3_aa: AASGSVTQY

v_call: TRBV7-2
j_call: TRBJ2-1
d_call: TRBD2
cdr3_aa: ASSLNLAGNEQF

v_call: TRBV14
j_call: TRBJ2-1
d_call: TRBD2
cdr3_aa: ASHGLAGVEQF

v_call: TRBV27
j_call: TRBJ2-7
d_call: .
cdr3_aa: ASSVGQIYEQY

v_call: TRBV19
j_call: TRBJ2-2
d_call: TRBD1
cdr3_aa: ASSQRDRGTGELF

v_call: TRBV18
j_call: TRBJ1-5
d_call: .
cdr3_aa: ASSPTGLGNQPQH

v_call: TRBV5-5
j_call: TRBJ2-2
d_call: .
cdr3_aa: ASRMGQVYSGELF

v_call: TRBV20-1
j_call: TRBJ2-2
d_call: TRBD1
cdr3_aa: SATTGGYTGELF

v_call: TRBV7-2
j_call: TRBJ2-1
d_call: TRBD2
cdr3_aa: ASSFGTRYNEQF

v_call: TRBV3-1
j_call: TRBJ2-2
d_call: .
cdr3_aa: ASSQGRTAGELF

v_call: TRBV18
j_call: TRBJ1-4
d_call: .
cdr3_aa: ASSPQGYANEKLF

v_call: TRBV5-6
j_call: TRBJ2-1
d_call: .
cdr3_aa: ASSSMDRTTGEQF

v_call: TRBV5-5
j_call: TRBJ1-5
d_call: .
cdr3_aa: ASTLGRDQPQH

v_call: TRBV12-3/TRBV12-4
j_call: TRBJ2-2
d_call: TRBD2
cdr3_aa: ASSPTAPVSGTNTGELF

v_call: TRBV7-9
j_call: TRBJ2-7
d_call: .
cdr3_aa: ASSRIRGTLEQY

v_call: TRBV6-2/TRBV6-3
j_call: TRBJ2-7
d_call: .
cdr3_aa: ASKKDTYSYEQY